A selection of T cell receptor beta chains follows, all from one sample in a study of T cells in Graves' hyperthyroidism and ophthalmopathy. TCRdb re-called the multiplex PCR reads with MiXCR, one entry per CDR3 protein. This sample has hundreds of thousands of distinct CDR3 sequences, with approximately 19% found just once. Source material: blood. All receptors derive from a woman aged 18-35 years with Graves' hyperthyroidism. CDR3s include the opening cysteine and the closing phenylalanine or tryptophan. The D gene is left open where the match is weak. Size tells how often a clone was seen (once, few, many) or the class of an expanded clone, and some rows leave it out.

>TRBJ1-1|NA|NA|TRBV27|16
TGTGCCAGCACGGCCTGGTGGGGCGGGGGTTTGGCTGAAGCTTTCTTT
CASTAWWGGGLAEAFF
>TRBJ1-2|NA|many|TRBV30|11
TGTGCCTTGGAAAAACTCGGTGGCTACACCTTC
CALEKLGGYTF
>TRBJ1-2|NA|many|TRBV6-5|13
TGTGCCAGCAGTTCCAGTCCCCGCTATGGCTACACCTTC
CASSSSPRYGYTF
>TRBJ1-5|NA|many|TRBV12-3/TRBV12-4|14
TGTGCCAGCAGTCACGCCCGTCTCCATCAGCCCCAGCATTTT
CASSHARLHQPQHF
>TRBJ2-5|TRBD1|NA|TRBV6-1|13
TGTGCCAGCCCCGGGACAGCCCAAGAGACCCAGTACTTC
CASPGTAQETQYF
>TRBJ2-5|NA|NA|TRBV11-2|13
TGTGCCAGCAGCTGGACCTACCAAGAGACCCAGTACTTC
CASSWTYQETQYF
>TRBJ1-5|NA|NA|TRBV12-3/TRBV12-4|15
TGTGCCAGCAGTAATACGGGGTCGGAAGTTCAGCCCCAGCATTTT
CASSNTGSEVQPQHF
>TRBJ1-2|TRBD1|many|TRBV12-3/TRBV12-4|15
TGTGCCAGCAGTCCCAAGGGACAGCCTAACTATGGCTACACCTTC
CASSPKGQPNYGYTF
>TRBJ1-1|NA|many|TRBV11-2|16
TGTGCCAGCAACTTGGAGGGGGGCCCGGGAGACACTGAAGCTTTCTTT
CASNLEGGPGDTEAFF
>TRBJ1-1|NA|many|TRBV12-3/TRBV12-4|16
TGTGCCAGCAGTTTAGCAATGGCAGGCTATTACACTGAAGCTTTCTTT
CASSLAMAGYYTEAFF
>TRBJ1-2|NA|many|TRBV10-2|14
TGCGCCAACAGTACTGCGGGGGGGAACTATGGCTACACCTTC
CANSTAGGNYGYTF
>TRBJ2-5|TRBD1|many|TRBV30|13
TGTGCCGGCCAACCCACAGGGGAAGAGACCCAGTACTTC
CAGQPTGEETQYF
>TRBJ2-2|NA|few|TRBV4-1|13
TGCGCCAGCAGCCAAATCGGTACCGGGGAGCTGTTTTTT
CASSQIGTGELFF
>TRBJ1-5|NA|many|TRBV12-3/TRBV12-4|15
TGTGCCAGCAGTTTGGGGACAACCAGCAATCAGCCCCAGCATTTT
CASSLGTTSNQPQHF
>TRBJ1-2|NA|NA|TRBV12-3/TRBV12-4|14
TGTGCCAGCAAAAACAGCTCCCCTAACTATGGCTACACCTTC
CASKNSSPNYGYTF
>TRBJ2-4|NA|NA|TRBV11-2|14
TGTGCCAGCAGCTTAGACAGGGGGGTGGACATTCAGTACTTC
CASSLDRGVDIQYF
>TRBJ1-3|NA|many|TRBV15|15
TGTGCCACCAGCATGGGACAAGCATCTGGAAACACCATATATTTT
CATSMGQASGNTIYF
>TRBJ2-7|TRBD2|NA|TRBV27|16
TGTGCCAGCAGTTTATCTCCTAGCGGGCGGTCCTACGAGCAGTACTTC
CASSLSPSGRSYEQYF
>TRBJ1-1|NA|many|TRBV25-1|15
TGTGCCAGCAGTGAGATTCGAGGAAGTGCTGGTGAAGCTTTCTTT
CASSEIRGSAGEAFF
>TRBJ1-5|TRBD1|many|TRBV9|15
TGTGCCAGCAGCCGGGACAGGGGCAGCAATCAGCCCCAGCATTTT
CASSRDRGSNQPQHF
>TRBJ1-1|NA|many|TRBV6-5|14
TGTGCCAGCAGTTTGCGACAGATGAACACTGAAGCTTTCTTT
CASSLRQMNTEAFF
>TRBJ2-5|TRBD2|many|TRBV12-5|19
TGTGCTAGTGGTTTCCGGACCCCGGGACTAGCGGGGGTGCAAGAGACCCAGTACTTC
CASGFRTPGLAGVQETQYF
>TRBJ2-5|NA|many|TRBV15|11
TGTGCCACCAGCCGACGGGAGACCCAGTACTTC
CATSRRETQYF
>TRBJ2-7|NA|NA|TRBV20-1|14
TGCAGTGCTAGAGATCTAGGCAGCCACTACGAGCAGTACTTC
CSARDLGSHYEQYF
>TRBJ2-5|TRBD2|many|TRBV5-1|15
TGCGCCAGCAGCCATAGCGGGGCCCGCCAAGAGACCCAGTACTTC
CASSHSGARQETQYF
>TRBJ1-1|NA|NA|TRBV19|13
TGTGCCAGTAGTGACCAGCGGAACACTGAAGCTTTCTTT
CASSDQRNTEAFF
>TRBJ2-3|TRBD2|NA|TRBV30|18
TGTGCCTGGAGTCCACATCTCGGAGTTAGCGGGAGCACAGATACGCAGTATTTT
CAWSPHLGVSGSTDTQYF
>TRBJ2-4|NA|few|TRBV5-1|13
TGCGCCAGCAGCTGGGATGAGGGATTGATTAAGTACTTC
CASSWDEGLIKYF
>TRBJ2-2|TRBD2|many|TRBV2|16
TGTGCCAGCAGTTCTCCCGGGGGGTCCTGGACCGGGGAGCTGTTTTTT
CASSSPGGSWTGELFF
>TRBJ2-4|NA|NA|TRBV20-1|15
TGCAGTGCTAGAGAGTATTGGGGCGGCAAAAACATTCAGTACTTC
CSAREYWGGKNIQYF
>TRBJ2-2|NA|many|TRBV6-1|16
TGTGCCAGTTATGTCGGAGGGGGCGAAGGCACCGGGGAGCTGTTTTTT
CASYVGGGEGTGELFF
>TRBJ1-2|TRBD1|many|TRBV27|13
TGTGCCAGCAGTAGACAGGGGGGTCTGGGCTACACCTTC
CASSRQGGLGYTF
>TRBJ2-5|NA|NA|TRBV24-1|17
TGTGCCACCAGTGATTCGGGTTCAGGGTACTTCCAAGAGACCCAGTACTTC
CATSDSGSGYFQETQYF
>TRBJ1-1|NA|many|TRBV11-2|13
TGTGCCAGCAGCTTAGAAAGGTTCACTGAAGCTTTCTTT
CASSLERFTEAFF
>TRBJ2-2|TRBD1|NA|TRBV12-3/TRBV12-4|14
TGTGCCAGCAGTCCGGACAGGGTTAGCGGGGAGCTGTTTTTT
CASSPDRVSGELFF
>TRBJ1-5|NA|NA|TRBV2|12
TGTGAGACCGACAGTCGCAATCAGCCCCAGCATTTT
CETDSRNQPQHF
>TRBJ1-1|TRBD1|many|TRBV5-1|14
TGCGCCAGCACCCAGGGGGCCCCGAACACTGAAGCTTTCTTT
CASTQGAPNTEAFF
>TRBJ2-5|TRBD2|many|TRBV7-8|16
TGTGCCAGCAGCTTAGGAACGGCGGGGGGGCAAGAGACCCAGTACTTC
CASSLGTAGGQETQYF
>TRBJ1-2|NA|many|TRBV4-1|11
TGCGCCAGCAGACGGGACACTGGCTACACCTTC
CASRRDTGYTF
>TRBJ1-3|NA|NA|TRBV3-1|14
TGTGCCAGCAGTCCCGCCGGAGGAGGAAACACCATATATTTT
CASSPAGGGNTIYF
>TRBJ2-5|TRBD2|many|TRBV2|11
TGTGCCAGAGGACTAGAAGAGACCCGGTACTTC
CARGLEETRYF
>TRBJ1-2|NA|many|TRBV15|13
TGTGCCACCAGCAGAGTACACACCAAAGGCTACACCTTC
CATSRVHTKGYTF
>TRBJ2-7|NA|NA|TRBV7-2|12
TGTGCCAGCAGTCACCAGACTGGGCAGCAGTACTTC
CASSHQTGQQYF
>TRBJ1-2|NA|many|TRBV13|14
TGTGCCAGCAGCCCTCGGGGGCTTGACTATGGCTACACCTTC
CASSPRGLDYGYTF
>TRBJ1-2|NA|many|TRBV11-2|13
TGTGCCAGCAGCTTACCAGACCTCTATGGCTACACCTTC
CASSLPDLYGYTF
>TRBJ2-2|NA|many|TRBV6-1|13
TGTGCCAGCAGTCCGTCCTATGCCGGGGAGCTGTTTTTT
CASSPSYAGELFF
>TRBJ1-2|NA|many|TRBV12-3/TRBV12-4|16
TGTGCCAGCACCCTAGCGGGTTCGGCGGGGATCCATGGCTACACCTTC
CASTLAGSAGIHGYTF
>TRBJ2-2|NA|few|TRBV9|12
TGTGCCAGCAGCGGGGTATCCGGGGAGCTGTTTTTT
CASSGVSGELFF
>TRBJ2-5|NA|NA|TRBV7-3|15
TGTGCCAGCAGCTTCACTGGAGGGGGCGGAGAGACCCAGTACTTC
CASSFTGGGGETQYF
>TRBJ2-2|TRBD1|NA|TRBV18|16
TGTGCCAGCTCACGCAGCGGACAGGGAAACACCGGGGAGCTGTTTTTT
CASSRSGQGNTGELFF
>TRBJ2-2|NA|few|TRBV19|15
TGTGCCAGTAGTAATCAGGGATCGGGCACCGGGGAGCTGTTTTTT
CASSNQGSGTGELFF
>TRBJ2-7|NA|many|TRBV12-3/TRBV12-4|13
TGTGCCAGCAGTTTGGGGCAAATCTACGAGCAGTACTTC
CASSLGQIYEQYF
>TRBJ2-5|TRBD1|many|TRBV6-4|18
TGTGCCAGCAGGGCGAAGCTCCGGGACAGAAGTTTCCAAGAGACCCAGTACTTC
CASRAKLRDRSFQETQYF
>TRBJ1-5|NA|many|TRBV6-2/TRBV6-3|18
TGTGCCAGCAGTTACTCGATTCGGTCAGGGTACAGCAATCAGCCCCAGCATTTT
CASSYSIRSGYSNQPQHF
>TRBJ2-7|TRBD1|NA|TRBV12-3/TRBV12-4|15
TGTGCCAGCAGCTTTAACAGGGGACAATCCTACGAGCAGTACTTC
CASSFNRGQSYEQYF
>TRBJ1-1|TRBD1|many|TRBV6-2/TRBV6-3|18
TGTGCCAGCAGTTACAGTGGTCAGGACAGGGCGTATAGGACTGAAGCTTTCTTT
CASSYSGQDRAYRTEAFF
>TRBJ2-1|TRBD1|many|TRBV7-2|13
TGTGCCAGCAGCTTGGACAGGGGAGGCGAGCAGTTCTTC
CASSLDRGGEQFF